This TCR beta chain came from a study of blood T cell repertoires in COVID-19. At the level of the study: Sources were T cells, B-cell-depleted T cells, or PBMCs; the material itself was cDNA or gDNA.

Original handling: Scientists estimated how many nucleated cells there were by amplifying reference gene primers. TCRdb keeps only in-frame clones here, not all; method: immunoSEQ multiplex PCR. V and J calls and clone size come straight from that table; D and trimming were deduced from the DNA. The sample records some 390,000 clones, 89% being singletons. Patients at the Seattle site were enrolled during active infection and followed longitudinally. J lost 6 bases, V lost 0 bases, and 2 bases had no gene match. Germline V gene data show CDR1 as GTSNPN and CDR2 as SVGIG (reference sequence). The CDR3 extends over 14 amino acids.

The chain is built from TRBV30 and TRBJ1-6, with 7 positions matching TRBD1. The source material was peripheral blood. The sequence derives from a woman in her 40s with COVID-19, enrolled during active disease. The CDR3 nucleotides are TGTGCCTGGAGTGTGACAGGGTCTAATTCACCCCTCCACTTT. Translated: CAWSVTGSNSPLHF.